What follows are 24 T cell receptor beta chains derived from one specimen sequenced in a study of shared clonotypes between healthy human individuals. The repertoire was sequenced with immunoSEQ multiplex PCR; TCRdb's copy has only in-frame clones and lacks some. In the table there are 2 million to 2.5 million clones, almost 96% of which are singletons. The sequenced sample was naive CD4+ T cells sorted from blood. Subset of the sample: CD45RA+ positively selected. The receptors derive from a man aged 18 to 29 in good health.

This chain links TRBV5-1 with TRBJ2-7; no reliable D call. Per germline, CDR1 SGHRS and CDR2 YFSETQ. CDR3 length: 14 residues. The V gene lost 2 bases and the J gene lost 0 bases, with 9 bases spanning the gap. This chain's CDR3 is CASSFGVASYEQYF. CDR3 nucleotides: TGCGCCAGCAGCTTCGGCGTAGCCTCCTACGAGCAGTACTTC.

The chain is built from TRBV20-1 and TRBJ2-7; possible D gene TRBD2, 5 bases. CDR3 size: 10 residues. With 5 bases removed from V and 3 bases from J, the gap between germline ends came to 5 bases. Germline-derived CDR1 and CDR2 are DFQATT and SNEGSKA (reference sequence). DNA of the CDR3: TGCAGTGCTGGAGGCTACGAGCAGTACTTC. This gives the protein CSAGGYEQYF.

The gene calls are TRBV2 and TRBJ2-2, with a tentative D call TRBD1 (6 bases). V lost 6 bases and J 5 bases, leaving 10 bases between the germline ends. This CDR3 is built from 13 residues. Germline lookup yields CDR1 SNHLY and CDR2 FYNNEI. The CDR3 here is CASSRTVTGELFF. The CDR3 nucleotides are TGTGCCAGCAGCAGGACAGTGACCGGGGAGCTGTTTTTT. Drawing the rest from reference TRBV2 and TRBJ2-2, the complete variable domain is EPEVTQTPSHQVTQMGQEVILRCVPISNHLYFYWYRQILGQKVEFLVSFYNNEISEKSEIFDDQFSVERPDGSNFTLKIRSTKLEDSAMYFCASSRTVTGELFFGEGSRLTVL.

The chain recombines TRBV5-6 with TRBJ1-1; D gene uncertain. Between the trimmed V and J ends, which lost 4 bases and 0 bases, there was a span of 7 bases. Germline CDR1 reads SGHDT; CDR2 reads YYEEEE. The CDR3 spans 13 residues. The CDR3 here is CASSGRLNTEAFF. Written as DNA, the CDR3 is TGTGCCAGCAGCGGAAGGCTGAACACTGAAGCTTTCTTT.

The rearrangement uses TRBV5-1 and TRBJ1-2; unclear D gene. The length of the CDR3 is 14 residues. Trimming shortened V by 1 base and J by 7 bases, and 14 bases separated the two germline ends. Germline loops: CDR1 SGHRS, CDR2 YFSETQ. The CDR3 coding sequence is TGCGCCAGCAGCTTGAATGTGGGAGGGAGTGGCTACACCTTC. It yields the protein CASSLNVGGSGYTF.

This chain connects TRBV19 to TRBJ1-4; D gene unclear. V was clipped by 3 bases and J by 0 bases, with 8 bases between them. Germline V gene sequence: CDR1 LNHDA, CDR2 SQIVND (reference sequence). This CDR3 is built from 15 residues. The CDR3 loop is CASSMLSATNEKLFF. CDR3 in DNA: TGTGCCAGTAGTATGTTGAGTGCAACTAATGAAAAACTGTTTTTT.

CDR3 nucleotide sequence: TGCGCCAGCAGCCATCCGGGACAGATGAACACTGAAGCTTTCTTT. Amino acid sequence: CASSHPGQMNTEAFF. The J gene is TRBJ1-1, the V gene TRBV4-1, with 7 bases aligning to TRBD1. J lost 0 bases, V lost 3 bases, and 4 bases had no gene match. In germline, CDR1 is MGHRA, CDR2 YSYEKL. The CDR3 covers 15 residues.

In the case of this clone: Its ends do not fully match the called genes, so a read error is possible. V is TRBV7-7 and J is TRBJ2-2; D not resolved. The CDR3 runs to 15 residues. The germline V gene has CDR1 SSHAT and CDR2 FNYEAQ (reference sequence). CDR3 region: CASSFERDYTGELFF. The DNA for the CDR3 is TGTGCTAGCAGCTTCGAACGAGATTACACCGGGGAGCTGTTTTTT. Based on the CDR3 plus reference TRBV7-7 and TRBJ2-2, the full variable domain is GAGVSQSPRYKVTKRGQDVTLRCDPISSHATLYWYQQALGQGPEFLTYFNYEAQPDKSGLPSDRFSAERPEGSISTLTIQRTEQRDSAMYRCASSFERDYTGELFFGEGSRLTVL.

The CDR3: CASTPGLVGNTEAFF. In nucleotides, the CDR3 is TGTGCCAGCACCCCGGGGTTGGTGGGAAACACTGAAGCTTTCTTT. The gene calls are TRBV2 and TRBJ1-1; D unresolved. This CDR3 has 15 residues. Germline CDR1 SNHLY, CDR2 FYNNEI. V was clipped by 7 bases and J by 2 bases, with 17 bases between them.

The chain employs TRBV7-2 and TRBJ2-7; TRBD1 aligns across 8 bases. J gave up 2 bases and V 4 bases, and 10 bases lay outside the gene matches. CDR1 is SGHTA and CDR2 is FQGNSA in the germline V gene. There are 16 residues in the CDR3. The CDR3 region is CASSSLSVTGAYEQYF. DNA for the CDR3: TGTGCCAGCAGCTCCCTGAGTGTGACAGGGGCCTACGAGCAGTACTTC. Looking up the rest from reference TRBV7-2 and TRBJ2-7 gives the full variable domain: GAGVSQSPSNKVTEKGKDVELRCDPISGHTALYWYRQSLGQGLEFLIYFQGNSAPDKSGLPSDRFSAERTGGSVSTLTIQRTQQEDSAVYLCASSSLSVTGAYEQYFGPGTRLTVT.

The chain is built from TRBV6-6 and TRBJ1-6; D possibly corresponds to TRBD1 (6 bases). The V end lost 7 bases, the J end lost 8 bases, and 12 bases lay between the germline ends. Looked up from germline, CDR1 is MNHNY and CDR2 is SVGAGI (reference sequence). The CDR3 runs 13 residues. CDR3 sequence reads: CASTRGRDSPLHF. In DNA form, the CDR3 reads TGTGCCAGCACCAGGGGCCGGGATTCACCCCTCCACTTT.

As for this clone: Different DNA sequences within this sample yield the same CDR3. The rearrangement uses TRBV2 and TRBJ2-5; TRBD1 matches 7 bases. CDR1 and CDR2 from the germline V gene are SNHLY and FYNNEI. J lost 1 base, V lost 4 bases, and 3 bases had no gene match. CDR3 length equals 14 residues. This CDR3 is CASSVDRAQETQYF. The DNA of the CDR3 is TGTGCCAGCAGTGTTGACAGGGCCCAAGAGACCCAGTACTTC.

This chain uses TRBV4-3 with TRBJ2-3, with TRBD2 identical over 10 bases. The CDR3 consists of 16 residues. CDR1 and CDR2 from the germline V gene are LGHNA and YSLEER. V lost 1 base to trimming and J lost 4 bases; unmatched junction nucleotides: 5. The DNA of the CDR3 is TGCGCCAGCAGCCAAGGGAGCGGGAGGGCCGCAGATACGCAGTATTTT. It yields the protein CASSQGSGRAADTQYF.

This clone was seen a few times. The chain carries TRBV18 and TRBJ1-2, with a weak D call TRBD1 (6 bases). Germline CDR1 KGHSH, CDR2 LQKENI. Trimming shortened V by 5 bases and J by 4 bases, and 14 bases separated the two germline ends. This CDR3 has 14 amino acids. The CDR3 reads CASSIRGEGYGYTF. The CDR3 coding sequence is TGTGCCAGCTCAATCAGGGGCGAAGGCTATGGCTACACCTTC.

A remark on this clone: Other DNA sequences in this specimen translate into the identical CDR3. The chain employs TRBV28 and TRBJ1-5; a possible D gene is TRBD1 (5 bases). This CDR3 spans 14 amino acids. Trimming left V 6 bases short and J 0 bases short, with 9 bases between. Per the germline V gene, CDR1 is MDHEN and CDR2 is SYDVKM. CDR3 sequence (DNA): TGTGCCAGCAGCCCCGGGGGTAGCAATCAGCCCCAGCATTTT. Encoded protein: CASSPGGSNQPQHF.

The V gene is TRBV18, the J gene TRBJ2-7; maybe TRBD1 (5 bases). Germline values: CDR1 KGHSH, CDR2 LQKENI. There are 15 residues in the CDR3. Trimming cost V 3 bases and J 2 bases, with 14 bases left between them. CDR3 region: CASSPTLTATYEQYF. CDR3 bases: TGTGCCAGCTCACCGACACTGACAGCAACCTACGAGCAGTACTTC.

The chain has TRBV5-4 and TRBJ2-1, with D perhaps TRBD2 (5 bases). Germline-derived CDR1 and CDR2 are SGHNT and YYREEE (reference sequence). The CDR3 is made up of 14 amino acids. The germline V and J ends were trimmed by 3 bases and 2 bases, with 9 bases remaining between them. The CDR3 nucleotides are TGTGCCAGCAGCTACGAGGGTACCTACAATGAGCAGTTCTTC. Its translation is CASSYEGTYNEQFF.

V is TRBV28 and J is TRBJ1-6; no clear D. CDR1 and CDR2 from the germline V gene are MDHEN and SYDVKM. V lost 8 bases, J lost 0 bases, and 11 bases lay in between. The CDR3 length is 15 residues. The CDR3 sequence is CASVQASSYNSPLHF. In DNA, the CDR3 is TGTGCCAGCGTTCAGGCGAGCTCCTATAATTCACCCCTCCACTTT.

In regard to this clone: The same CDR3 can be traced to other DNA sequences in this sample. The rearrangement uses TRBV18 and TRBJ1-2; 9 bases fit TRBD1. Germline V gene sequence: CDR1 KGHSH, CDR2 LQKENI. This CDR3 contains 16 residues. The trim removed 3 bases at V and 4 bases at J, leaving 9 bases unmatched. The CDR3 loop reads CASSPGQGALGYGYTF. As DNA, the CDR3 is TGTGCCAGCTCACCGGGACAGGGAGCTTTAGGCTATGGCTACACCTTC.

The chain joins TRBV10-3 to TRBJ1-1; D is perhaps TRBD1 (6 bases). The germline V and J ends were trimmed by 10 bases and 0 bases, with 12 bases remaining between them. Germline V gene lookup returns CDR1 ENHRY and CDR2 SYGVKD. The CDR3 contains 13 residues. CDR3 in amino acids: CATMDRVNTEAFF. CDR3 coding DNA: TGTGCCACGATGGACAGAGTGAACACTGAAGCTTTCTTT.

Regarding this clone: Other DNA sequences in this sample translate to the same CDR3. V gene TRBV15 combines with J gene TRBJ2-3; D is unresolved. Per the germline V gene, CDR1 is LNHNV and CDR2 is YYDKDF (reference sequence). Trimming removed 0 bases at V and 6 bases at J, with 7 bases between. The CDR3 extends over 13 amino acids. CDR3 region: CATSRDWGDTQYF. CDR3 nucleotide sequence: TGTGCCACCAGCAGAGATTGGGGTGATACGCAGTATTTT.

This chain connects TRBV7-2 to TRBJ1-2, with TRBD1 matching over 7 bases. Germline V gene lookup returns CDR1 SGHTA and CDR2 FQGNSA. The CDR3 length is 14 residues. With 1 base clipped from V and 6 bases from J, the junction kept 5 bases outside the gene matches. The CDR3 nucleotides are TGTGCCAGCAGCTTAGATACAGGGGCGGATGGCTACACCTTC. Its translation is CASSLDTGADGYTF.

The chain links TRBV28 to TRBJ1-5; tentatively, D is TRBD1 (5 bases). Per germline, CDR1 MDHEN and CDR2 SYDVKM. The CDR3 runs to 14 residues. V was cut by 3 bases and J by 4 bases, with 10 bases left in between. CDR3 nucleotide sequence: TGTGCCAGCAGTTTTGCACAGGATAATCAGCCCCAGCATTTT. The encoded protein is CASSFAQDNQPQHF.

Worth noting for this clone: The limits of the CDR3 on the DNA are not certain, so only TCRdb's listed CDR3 is given. This chain uses TRBV30 with TRBJ1-5. The CDR3 is 14 residues long, ends included. Germline V gene lookup returns CDR1 GTSNPN and CDR2 SVGIG (reference sequence). This chain's CDR3 is CAWSSTSANQPQHF.